Sequencing of this T cell receptor (beta chain) was carried out in a study of neoadjuvant anti-PD-1 for oral cavity cancer. The protocol was immunoSEQ multiplex PCR, while the TCRdb copy is restricted to in-frame clones and leaves out a portion. In the table there are 9,500 to 15,000 clones, 65% to 75% of which are singletons. Noted time point: after neoadjuvant nivolumab, at surgical resection. Stage II-IVA oral cavity squamous cell carcinoma was new and untreated by systemic or radiation therapy. Regarding this clone: Antigen specificity is unknown.

Study-wide points: Non-responders to neoadjuvant nivolumab had significantly more clonal PBMC T cells than responders.

Germline V gene lookup returns CDR1 SGHRS and CDR2 YFSETQ. The CDR3 is 18 residues long. Trimming took 3 bases from V and 2 from J, leaving 22 bases between them. This clonotype originated in a person aged 35-79 years with oral cavity squamous cell carcinoma. The V call is TRBV5-1, the J call TRBJ2-3; D is unclear. The specimen comprised PBMCs, sampled after nivolumab (anti-PD-1) treatment. In DNA form, the CDR3 reads TGCGCCAGCAGCTCCCAGCCTCAAGGAGCACTAAACACAGATACGCAGTATTTT. This gives the protein CASSSQPQGALNTDTQYF.